A selection of T cell receptor beta chains follows, all from one sample in a study of blood T cell repertoires in COVID-19. Some clones are missing from TCRdb's copy, which holds only in-frame ones; the method was immunoSEQ multiplex PCR. Here the sample spans a few hundred thousand clones, approximately 89% being singletons. The specimen was PBMCs or T cells enriched from blood (not recorded which). These receptors all stem from a woman between 35 and 50 years old with acute COVID-19. The CDR3 runs from the conserved cysteine through the conserved F or W. A D gene is named only where the DNA matches it firmly. Size is stated for part of the rows, as once, few or many counts, or as a class when the clone is expanded.

J	V	size	D	CDR3	DNA
TRBJ2-7	TRBV6-1	-	TRBD2	CASSEGLAGAPYEQYF	TGTGCCAGCAGTGAGGGACTAGCGGGGGCCCCCTACGAGCAGTACTTC
TRBJ2-1	TRBV10-1	-	-	CASSESGLRGRNEQFF	TGCGCCAGCAGCGAATCGGGACTGCGGGGACGAAATGAGCAGTTCTTC
TRBJ2-6	TRBV7-6	few	TRBD2	CASSAGWKREDSGANVLTF	TGTGCCAGCAGCGCCGGGTGGAAGCGGGAGGACTCTGGGGCCAACGTCCTGACTTTC
TRBJ1-3	TRBV5-1	-	-	CASSLTAGADTIYF	TGCGCCAGCAGCTTGACAGCGGGAGCGGACACCATATATTTT
TRBJ2-5	TRBV19	-	TRBD2	CASSVLLAGGKETQYF	TGTGCCAGTAGTGTATTACTAGCGGGAGGCAAAGAGACCCAGTACTTC
TRBJ1-6	TRBV27	-	TRBD1	CASRTGTGYSPLHF	TGTGCCAGCAGAACCGGGACAGGTTATTCACCCCTCCACTTT
TRBJ2-5	TRBV11-2	-	-	CASSTGGVQETQYF	TGTGCCAGCAGCACAGGGGGGGTCCAAGAGACCCAGTACTTC
TRBJ2-1	TRBV9	-	-	CASSVGGEDNEQFF	TGTGCCAGCAGCGTAGGGGGAGAGGACAATGAGCAGTTCTTC
TRBJ2-1	TRBV19	once	TRBD2	CASSGLAGPYNEQFF	TGTGCCAGTAGTGGGTTAGCGGGGCCCTACAATGAGCAGTTCTTC
TRBJ1-5	TRBV10-3	-	-	CAISDGQQPQHF	TGTGCCATCAGTGACGGACAACAGCCCCAGCATTTT
TRBJ2-1	TRBV7-2	-	TRBD2	CASSWPLAGGLSYNEQFF	TGTGCCAGCAGCTGGCCGCTAGCGGGTGGTCTCTCCTACAATGAGCAGTTCTTC
TRBJ2-1	TRBV7-6	-	-	CASSLGTGVNEQFF	TGTGCCAGCAGCTTGGGCACCGGGGTCAATGAGCAGTTCTTC
TRBJ1-6	TRBV7-2	-	-	CASSLALIRGGHSPLHF	TGTGCCAGCAGCTTAGCGCTTATTCGTGGTGGGCATTCACCCCTCCACTTT
TRBJ2-1	TRBV10-1	-	-	CASSDNGQLRSEQFF	TGCGCCAGCAGTGATAACGGACAGCTCCGGAGTGAGCAGTTCTTC
TRBJ1-1	TRBV7-2	-	-	CASSLAWGGTRF	TGTGCCAGCAGCTTAGCTTGGGGGGGGACACGCTTT
TRBJ1-2	TRBV2	-	TRBD1	CASTQGALYGYTF	TGTGCCAGCACCCAGGGGGCACTCTATGGCTACACCTTC
TRBJ1-6	TRBV5-1	-	TRBD1	CASSLPSGQGYSPLHF	TGCGCCAGCAGCTTACCCTCGGGACAGGGTTATTCACCCCTCCACTTT
TRBJ2-7	TRBV4-1	-	-	CASSLKQGFSYEQYF	TGCGCCAGCAGCCTTAAACAGGGATTTAGCTACGAGCAGTACTTC
TRBJ1-6	TRBV2	-	TRBD1	CASAGEGQGGSPLHF	TGTGCCAGCGCTGGTGAGGGACAGGGCGGTTCACCCCTCCACTTT
TRBJ1-5	TRBV7-6	-	-	CASSPDSTSNQPQHF	TGTGCCAGCAGCCCTGACAGTACTAGCAATCAGCCCCAGCATTTT
TRBJ1-2	TRBV11-2	-	TRBD1	CASSSLQGAEDYGYTF	TGTGCCAGCAGCTCCCTTCAGGGGGCTGAAGACTATGGCTACACCTTC
TRBJ2-4	TRBV3-1/TRBV3-2	-	TRBD2	CASSQGRGLAKNIQYF	TGTGCCAGCAGCCAAGGGCGGGGGTTAGCCAAAAACATTCAGTACTTC
TRBJ1-5	TRBV19	-	-	CASSIRPDGGGNQPQHF	TGTGCCAGTAGTATTAGGCCTGATGGGGGGGGGAATCAGCCCCAGCATTTT
TRBJ2-6	TRBV27	-	TRBD1	CASSPGSGQGAPGANVLTF	TGTGCCAGCAGCCCCGGAAGCGGACAGGGGGCCCCTGGGGCCAACGTCCTGACTTTC
TRBJ1-3	TRBV5-8	-	-	CASSPDRSSGNTIYF	TGTGCCAGCAGCCCAGACAGGAGCTCTGGAAACACCATATATTTT
TRBJ2-3	TRBV4-2	-	TRBD2	CASSPAGGTFTDTQYF	TGTGCCAGCAGCCCAGCGGGGGGAACCTTCACAGATACGCAGTATTTT
TRBJ1-2	TRBV30	-	-	CAWSNAPQGNYGYTF	TGTGCCTGGAGTAACGCCCCACAGGGTAACTATGGCTACACCTTC
TRBJ2-5	TRBV7-8	-	TRBD2	CASSLSPGTNKETQYF	TGCGCCTCCTCCCTTTCCCCAGGGACTAACAAAGAGACCCAGTACTTC
TRBJ2-7	TRBV19	-	-	CASNSPRAGPNYEQYF	TGTGCCAGTAACTCCCCGAGGGCCGGGCCAAACTACGAGCAGTACTTC
TRBJ1-1	TRBV27	-	TRBD1	CASRPGQKNTEAFF	TGTGCCAGCAGGCCGGGACAGAAGAACACTGAAGCTTTCTTT
TRBJ1-1	TRBV19	-	-	CASSIRENGAFF	TGTGCCAGTAGTATACGGGAGAACGGAGCTTTCTTT
TRBJ1-1	TRBV6-5	-	TRBD1	CASSPGGQGEAFF	TGTGCCAGCAGTCCAGGGGGACAGGGAGAAGCTTTCTTT
TRBJ2-3	TRBV29-1	-	-	CSVEQGDTQYF	TGCAGCGTAGAACAGGGAGATACGCAGTATTTT
TRBJ2-1	TRBV10-3	-	TRBD2	CAISDERGGRNEQFF	TGTGCCATCAGTGATGAGCGGGGGGGTAGGAATGAGCAGTTCTTC
TRBJ1-1	TRBV6-2/TRBV6-3	-	-	CASSYSRSNTEAFF	TGTGCCAGCAGTTACTCGCGGTCGAACACTGAAGCTTTCTTT
TRBJ2-2	TRBV7-2	-	-	CASSTQNTGELFF	TGTGCCAGCAGCACACAGAACACCGGGGAGCTGTTTTTT
TRBJ1-3	TRBV7-8	-	TRBD1	CASSLGTGSSGNTIYF	TGTGCCAGCAGCTTAGGGACAGGTAGCTCTGGAAACACCATATATTTT
TRBJ1-5	TRBV25-1	-	TRBD1	CASSDTSTGERYQPQHF	TGTGCCAGCAGTGACACGTCGACAGGGGAGAGGTATCAGCCCCAGCATTTT
TRBJ1-1	TRBV9	-	TRBD1	CASSSRAAGGTEAFF	TGTGCCAGCAGCTCAAGAGCGGCAGGGGGCACTGAAGCTTTCTTT
TRBJ1-6	TRBV7-9	-	-	CASTTEGLINSPLHF	TGTGCCAGCACCACTGAGGGACTGATTAATTCACCCCTCCACTTT
TRBJ2-3	TRBV11-2	-	-	CASSYTRGTDTQYF	TGTGCCAGCAGCTATACTCGGGGCACAGATACGCAGTATTTT
TRBJ1-1	TRBV6-5	few	TRBD1	CASSYAPGQGTEAFF	TGTGCCAGCAGTTACGCGCCGGGACAGGGTACTGAAGCTTTCTTT
TRBJ1-4	TRBV20-1	-	-	CSAHYNEKLFF	TGCAGTGCCCACTATAATGAAAAACTGTTTTTT
TRBJ1-4	TRBV15	-	TRBD1	CATSSGTGQNEKLFF	TGTGCCACCAGCAGCGGGACAGGCCAGAATGAAAAACTGTTTTTT
TRBJ2-5	TRBV11-3	-	TRBD2	CASSPSGRAGMETQYF	TGTGCCAGCAGCCCCTCGGGGCGAGCGGGAATGGAGACCCAGTACTTC
TRBJ2-2	TRBV7-8	once	TRBD2	CASSLRARLAANTGELFF	TGTGCCAGCAGCTTACGGGCCCGACTAGCGGCGAACACCGGGGAGCTGTTTTTT
TRBJ1-3	TRBV6-5	-	-	CASSTSRSGNTIYF	TGTGCCAGCAGTACCTCGCGCTCTGGAAACACCATATATTTT
TRBJ1-2	TRBV2	-	-	CASSDLGAVLKGYTF	TGTGCCAGCAGTGACCTTGGGGCAGTTCTTAAGGGCTACACCTTC
TRBJ1-1	TRBV7-9	-	-	CASSPGGGAFF	TGTGCCAGCAGCCCGGGGGGGGGCGCTTTCTTT